The clone carrying this T cell receptor (beta chain) was observed many times. Its target is unknown. Each CDR3 protein is one row after TCRdb ran MiXCR on the 5' RACE reads. The sample comprises just under 350,000 distinct CDR3 sequences, roughly 15% of which are singletons, and 0.95% to 1.4% rests with the top ten. The data derive from a study of CD8 T cells in ankylosing spondylitis. V lost 0 bases, J lost 1 base, and 10 bases lay in between. Germline CDR1 and CDR2: GTSNPN and SVGIG (reference sequence). The CDR3 sequence is 15 residues long. General study results and limits: Reports of some motif variants in reactive arthritis synovial fluid and blood predate this one. Relatively scarce in peripheral blood, disease-linked clones were CD8+. What seemed typical of ankylosing spondylitis blood was a TCR beta motif built from about 8 highly homologous variants.

This receptor was identified in a male donor with ankylosing spondylitis or in good health (not recorded which). This chain connects TRBV30 to TRBJ1-5; possible D gene TRBD1, 5 bases. The sample consisted of blood, either unsorted or a sorted T cell fraction (not recorded which). The CDR3 DNA reads TGTGCCTGGAGTGTACGGGCAGGGAGCAATCAGCCCCAGCATTTT. It encodes CAWSVRAGSNQPQHF.